The 6 T cell receptor beta chains given below trace back to one sample, sequenced in a study of blood T cell repertoires in COVID-19. The assay was immunoSEQ multiplex PCR, and TCRdb's table has in-frame clones only and misses some. The sample has fewer than 250,000 clones, about 83% seen once. What was sequenced was peripheral blood. All receptors come from a human donor in a cohort sampled during active COVID-19.

This chain links TRBV9 with TRBJ1-2; possibly TRBD1 for D (6 bases). The CDR3 has 13 amino acids. The V and J ends lost 0 bases and 4 bases respectively, with 7 bases between them. Looked up from germline, CDR1 is SGDLS and CDR2 is YYNGEE. The CDR3 nucleotides read TGTGCCAGCAGCGTAGTGGGGGCCTATGGCTACACCTTC. It translates to CASSVVGAYGYTF.

The chain links TRBV30 to TRBJ1-3; D is unclear. From germline, CDR1 is GTSNPN and CDR2 SVGIG (reference sequence). Trimming took 4 bases from V and 0 from J, leaving 7 bases between them. The CDR3 is made up of 13 amino acids. This CDR3 is CAWTGFSGNTIYF. The CDR3 DNA follows: TGTGCCTGGACAGGATTCTCTGGAAACACCATATATTTT.

The chain uses TRBV5-1 and TRBJ1-1; TRBD1 aligns across 9 bases. The V gene's germline CDR1 is SGHRS and CDR2 YFSETQ. The J segment lost 11 bases and the V segment lost 4 bases, leaving 6 bases of the junction unmatched. CDR3 length: 12 residues. CDR3 sequence (DNA): TGCGCCAGCAGCCTGGGACAGGGAATGGCTTTCTTT. Translation gives CASSLGQGMAFF.

This clone was seen just once. At the DNA level, this CDR3 is encoded by other sequences in the same sample as well. The J gene is TRBJ1-5, the V gene TRBV28, with D uncertain. Germline V CDR1 and CDR2: MDHEN, SYDVKM. The V end lost 4 bases, the J end lost 4 bases, and 8 bases lay between the germline ends. The CDR3 runs 13 residues. CDR3 protein: CASSSPGNQPQHF. CDR3 coding DNA: TGTGCCAGCAGTTCGCCGGGTAATCAGCCCCAGCATTTT. Full variable domain (outside the CDR3, taken from reference TRBV28 and TRBJ1-5): DVKVTQSSRYLVKRTGEKVFLECVQDMDHENMFWYRQDPGLGLRLIYFSYDVKMKEKGDIPEGYSVSREKKERFSLILESASTNQTSMYLCASSSPGNQPQHFGDGTRLSIL.

This chain uses TRBV5-4 with TRBJ2-6; 11 positions match TRBD1. The germline V gene encodes CDR1 SGHNT and CDR2 YYREEE (reference sequence). Unmatched junction bases numbered 12, after V lost 4 bases and J lost 3 bases. The CDR3 runs 19 residues. Here the CDR3 DNA reads TGTGCCAGCAGCGGGGGGACAGGGGGACCCCTTATTGGGGCCAACGTCCTGACTTTC. Its translation: CASSGGTGGPLIGANVLTF. Looking up the rest from reference TRBV5-4 and TRBJ2-6 gives the full variable domain: ETGVTQSPTHLIKTRGQQVTLRCSSQSGHNTVSWYQQALGQGPQFIFQYYREEENGRGNFPPRFSGLQFPNYSSELNVNALELDDSALYLCASSGGTGGPLIGANVLTFGAGSRLTVL.

This chain connects TRBV19 to TRBJ1-4, with TRBD1 identical over 9 bases. CDR3 length equals 14 residues. J lost 8 bases, V lost 5 bases, and 6 bases had no gene match. Germline loops: CDR1 LNHDA, CDR2 SQIVND (reference sequence). Written as DNA, the CDR3 is TGTGCCAGTAGTCTGGGACAGGGTCAGGAAAAACTGTTTTTT. Translation gives CASSLGQGQEKLFF.